A selection of T cell receptor beta chains follows, all from one sample in a study of cytomegalovirus exposure and HLA in healthy donors. The data were produced by immunoSEQ multiplex PCR, yet TCRdb's version contains in-frame clones alone and is incomplete. The sample records 150,000 to 200,000 clones, roughly four fifths being singletons. Sequencing used PBMCs. These receptors were taken from a man between 45 and 60 years old in good health and CMV-seropositive. Each CDR3 is given with its conserved first and last residue. The D gene is left open where the match is weak. The size of a clone is reported for some rows only, either as once, few or many, or as a class for expanded clones.

J | D | size | V | DNA | CDR3
TRBJ2-1 | . | . | TRBV6-5 | TGTGCCAGCAGTTACGGGGGGGACACCTACAATGAGCAGTTCTTC | CASSYGGDTYNEQFF
TRBJ2-7 | . | . | TRBV6-1 | TGTGCCAGCAGTGATACAGGGTTCGCCCACGAGCAGTACTTC | CASSDTGFAHEQYF
TRBJ2-7 | . | . | TRBV7-9 | TGTGCCAGCAGCCCACCATCCCTAGGCGTCGAGCAGTACTTC | CASSPPSLGVEQYF
TRBJ1-5 | TRBD1 | . | TRBV7-2 | TGTGCCAGCAGCTTAGGACAGGGGAGTAGACAGCCCCAGCATTTT | CASSLGQGSRQPQHF
TRBJ1-2 | . | few | TRBV9 | TGTGCCAGCAGCGGTAGCCGGGACTACGGTATGGCCTATGGCTACACCTTC | CASSGSRDYGMAYGYTF
TRBJ2-7 | TRBD1 | . | TRBV5-4 | TGTGCCAGCAGCTCCAAGGGACAGGGGGCCTACGAGCAGTACTTC | CASSSKGQGAYEQYF
TRBJ1-4 | . | . | TRBV28 | TGTGCCAGCACCTCCGGGATATCAAAACTGTTTTTT | CASTSGISKLFF
TRBJ1-5 | TRBD1 | . | TRBV6-5 | TGTGCCAGCAGCCCGGGGACAGGGGGAGATCAGCCCCAGCATTTT | CASSPGTGGDQPQHF
TRBJ2-7 | . | . | TRBV6-5 | TGTGCCAGCAGTTCCCGGACTCCGTACGAGCAGTACTTC | CASSSRTPYEQYF
TRBJ2-3 | . | . | TRBV28 | TGTGCCAGCAGTTACTCCGCCGGACTATACACAGATACGCAGTATTTT | CASSYSAGLYTDTQYF
TRBJ2-7 | . | . | TRBV15 | TGTGCCACCAGCAGAGTTCTTGGGGCGTCCGAGCAGTACTTC | CATSRVLGASEQYF
TRBJ2-7 | . | . | TRBV7-3 | TGTGCCAGCAGCTCACAACAGGGAATGGAGCCCCAGTACTTC | CASSSQQGMEPQYF
TRBJ2-6 | . | . | TRBV18 | TGTGCCAGCTCACCCAACCAGGGCAGCTCTGGGGCCAACGTCCTGACTTTC | CASSPNQGSSGANVLTF
TRBJ1-6 | TRBD1 | . | TRBV28 | TGTGCCAGCAGTAGGACGGGACAGGGTAATTCACCCCTCCACTTT | CASSRTGQGNSPLHF
TRBJ2-1 | . | . | TRBV25-1 | TGTGCCAGCAGTGATGTTAGCTCCTACAATGAGCAGTTCTTC | CASSDVSSYNEQFF
TRBJ2-5 | . | . | TRBV10-3 | TGTGCCATCAGTCAGGTCAGAGAGACCCAGTACTTC | CAISQVRETQYF
TRBJ1-2 | . | . | TRBV20-1 | TGCAGTGCTAAGGGGGTGCGCGGCTACACCTTC | CSAKGVRGYTF
TRBJ1-1 | . | . | TRBV6-6 | TGTGCCAGCAGTCCCCCGGCTAGTACGAGGAACACTGAAGCTTTCTTT | CASSPPASTRNTEAFF
TRBJ1-1 | . | . | TRBV9 | TGTGCCAGCAGCTCCCGGTCGATGATGAAAAACACTGAAGCTTTCTTT | CASSSRSMMKNTEAFF
TRBJ1-1 | TRBD1 | . | TRBV9 | TGTGCCAGCAGCGTACAAACAGGGGACACTGAAGCTTTCTTT | CASSVQTGDTEAFF
TRBJ2-1 | . | . | TRBV5-4 | TGTGCCAGCAGCTTGCCCCAAAACAATGAGCAGTTCTTC | CASSLPQNNEQFF
TRBJ2-7 | TRBD1 | . | TRBV5-1 | TGCGCCAGCAGCTCTTCAGGGGGCGACGGCGAGCAGTACTTC | CASSSSGGDGEQYF
TRBJ2-1 | TRBD2 | . | TRBV7-2 | TGTGCCAGCAGCACCGGGACTACGTCTTGGAATGAGCAGTTCTTC | CASSTGTTSWNEQFF
TRBJ2-7 | TRBD2 | . | TRBV5-4 | TGTGCCAGCAGCCCCGAGGCGGGAGCCCTTTCCGAGCAGTACTTC | CASSPEAGALSEQYF
TRBJ1-5 | . | . | TRBV12-5 | TGTGCTAGTGGTTTACCCCGAACCCGGGGGGCAGGGGGCAATCAGCCCCAGCATTTT | CASGLPRTRGAGGNQPQHF
TRBJ2-3 | TRBD1 | . | TRBV10-3 | TGTGCCATCAGTGAAGTCAGGGGGCAGATTGGAGATACGCAGTATTTT | CAISEVRGQIGDTQYF